These 5 T cell receptor beta chains came from one sample sequenced in a study of T cell responses to AZD1222 COVID-19 vaccine. Only in-frame clones appear in the TCRdb table, and some are missing; sequencing was by immunoSEQ multiplex PCR. Among around 120,000 clones listed, around nine tenths were seen once. The material was peripheral blood, obtained on day 0 of AZD1222 vaccination. These receptors were taken from an adult in good health.

Notes on this clone: Other nucleotide sequences from this sample produce the same CDR3. The V gene is TRBV14, the J gene TRBJ1-1, with D unclear. Trimming removed 0 bases at V and 5 bases at J, with 7 bases between. Germline assignment: CDR1 SGHDN and CDR2 FVKESK. This CDR3 contains 13 residues. DNA for the CDR3: TGTGCCAGCAGCCAAGATCGTAGTACTGAAGCTTTCTTT. It translates to CASSQDRSTEAFF.

The rearrangement joins TRBV7-3 to TRBJ2-7; 7 bases are shared with TRBD2. V dropped 2 bases and J dropped 5; count of bases not matched to a gene: 9. Germline V lookup: CDR1 SGHTA, CDR2 FQGTGA. The CDR3 has 15 amino acids. DNA of the CDR3: TGTGCCAGCAGCTTAGGAGCGGGGCCTCCAAACGAGCAGTACTTC. Protein: CASSLGAGPPNEQYF.

This rearrangement joins TRBV19 to TRBJ1-5; D gene unclear. This CDR3 spans 15 amino acids. The germline CDR1 and CDR2 sequences are LNHDA and SQIVND (reference sequence). Trimming pared 6 bases from V and 2 bases from J, leaving 14 bases between. The CDR3 is CASSPFITGNQPQHF. CDR3 sequence (DNA): TGTGCCAGTAGCCCCTTTATCACCGGCAATCAGCCCCAGCATTTT.

V gene TRBV14 combines with J gene TRBJ2-5; D unresolved. CDR1 is SGHDN, CDR2 FVKESK, per germline. Trimming shortened V by 2 bases and J by 1 base, and 5 bases separated the two germline ends. The CDR3 loop spans 13 amino acids. CDR3 in amino acids: CASSQFFQETQYF. The CDR3 region has the DNA TGTGCCAGCAGCCAATTTTTCCAAGAGACCCAGTACTTC.

The chain has TRBV12-3 or TRBV12-4 and TRBJ1-2; D is unclear. The CDR3 consists of 11 residues. The ends were cut back, 3 bases at V and 5 bases at J, with 4 bases in the middle. CDR3 region: CASSFGYGYTF. For the CDR3, the DNA is TGTGCCAGCAGTTTCGGGTATGGCTACACCTTC.